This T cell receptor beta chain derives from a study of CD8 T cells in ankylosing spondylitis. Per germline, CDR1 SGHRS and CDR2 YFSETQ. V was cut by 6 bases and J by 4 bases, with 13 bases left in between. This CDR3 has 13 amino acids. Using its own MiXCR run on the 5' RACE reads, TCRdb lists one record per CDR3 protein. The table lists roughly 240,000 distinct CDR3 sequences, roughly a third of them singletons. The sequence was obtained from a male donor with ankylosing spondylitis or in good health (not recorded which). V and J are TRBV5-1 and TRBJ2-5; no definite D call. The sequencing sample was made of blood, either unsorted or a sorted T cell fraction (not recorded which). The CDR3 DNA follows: TGCGCCAGCAAAGCCCCAGGATCAGAGACCCAGTACTTC. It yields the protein CASKAPGSETQYF.